The 10 T cell receptor beta chains presented below share a single source sample, sequenced in a study of blood T cell repertoires in COVID-19. TCRdb's copy holds only in-frame clones and misses some; the assay was immunoSEQ multiplex PCR. The sample shows hundreds of thousands of clones, approximately 83% of them seen only once. Material for sequencing was PBMCs or T cells enriched from blood (not recorded which). The receptors were sampled from a woman between 45 and 65 years old who had been exposed to COVID-19.

V usage is TRBV5-1 and J usage is TRBJ2-2; 12 bases line up with TRBD2. V trimming: 1 base; J trimming: 2 bases; junction bases outside the gene matches: 3. Germline assignment: CDR1 SGHRS and CDR2 YFSETQ. The CDR3 is 17 amino acids. The CDR3 loop reads CASSLTSGGTNTGELFF. CDR3 coding DNA: TGCGCCAGCAGCTTGACTAGCGGGGGGACCAACACCGGGGAGCTGTTTTTT.

This chain links TRBV7-8 with TRBJ1-6; TRBD1 is a possible D gene (5 bases). The CDR3 length is 14 residues. Germline V gene lookup returns CDR1 SGHVS and CDR2 FQNEAQ. V gave up 3 bases and J gave up 8 bases, with 11 bases separating them. This CDR3 is CASSFQTGDSPLHF. DNA for the CDR3: TGTGCCAGCAGCTTCCAAACGGGGGATTCACCCCTCCACTTT.

Written as DNA, the CDR3 is TGTGCCAGCAGCCACCGGGGACAAAGGAAAGCTTTCTTT. Protein sequence: CASSHRGQRKAFF. The chain uses TRBV3-1 (or the pseudogene TRBV3-2) and TRBJ1-1; weak D call: TRBD1 (6 bases). Per the germline V gene, CDR1 is LGHDT and CDR2 is YNNKEL (reference sequence). The CDR3 is 13 amino acids. Trimming took 3 bases from V and 9 from J, leaving 14 bases between them.

J is TRBJ2-7 and V is TRBV20-1, with D uncertain. V was trimmed by 1 base and J by 7 bases, leaving 8 bases between them. The CDR3 contains 11 residues. Germline V gene lookup returns CDR1 DFQATT and CDR2 SNEGSKA (reference sequence). The CDR3 sequence: CSARVFGEQYF. In nucleotides, the CDR3 is TGCAGTGCTAGAGTTTTCGGTGAGCAGTACTTC.

In this sample, this clone turned up a few times. The chain uses TRBV7-9 and TRBJ2-7; 8 nucleotides align to TRBD2. The CDR3 sequence is 14 residues long. The germline V gene has CDR1 SEHNR and CDR2 FQNEAQ (reference sequence). J was trimmed by 0 bases and V by 5 bases; bases with no gene match: 3. The CDR3 DNA reads TGTGCCAGCAGCCCTACTAGCGGCTCCTACGAGCAGTACTTC. This sequence encodes CASSPTSGSYEQYF.

The chain uses TRBV5-1 and TRBJ2-7; 8 nucleotides match TRBD1. Looked up from germline, CDR1 is SGHRS and CDR2 is YFSETQ. The CDR3 is 13 residues long. The ends lost 5 bases at V and 5 bases at J; junction bases unmatched: 6. CDR3 DNA: TGCGCCAGCAGTCCTCAGGGGGCTGACGAGCAGTACTTC. The encoded protein is CASSPQGADEQYF.

This chain links TRBV19 with TRBJ2-3; 7 positions match TRBD1. J lost 0 bases, V lost 5 bases, and 23 bases had no gene match. There are 21 residues in the CDR3. Per the germline V gene, CDR1 is LNHDA and CDR2 is SQIVND (reference sequence). DNA of the CDR3: TGTGCCAGTAGTCCTCTTGTGGGCGTTGGGACAGTTTACCCTAGCACAGATACGCAGTATTTT. It codes for CASSPLVGVGTVYPSTDTQYF.

CDR3 region: CASSRDRGETQYF. The CDR3 DNA reads TGTGCCAGCAGTCGAGACAGGGGAGAGACCCAGTACTTC. The chain couples TRBV5-6 to TRBJ2-5; 8 nucleotides agree with TRBD1. The V and J ends lost 5 bases and 4 bases, in that order; junction bases with no gene match: 4. CDR3 length: 13 amino acids. Germline CDR1 SGHDT, CDR2 YYEEEE.

This clone was found once. The V gene is TRBV6-5, the J gene TRBJ1-1, with D possibly matching TRBD1 (6 bases). The V gene's germline CDR1 is MNHEY and CDR2 SVGAGI. The CDR3 is 13 residues long. Trimming took 7 bases from V and 3 from J, leaving 12 bases between them. In DNA form, the CDR3 reads TGTGCCAGCAACCGCAGGGGTGACACTGAAGCTTTCTTT. The encoded protein is CASNRRGDTEAFF.

Only one count was recorded for this clone. The V call is TRBV6-5, the J call TRBJ1-3; D gene uncertain. Germline-derived CDR1 and CDR2 are MNHEY and SVGAGI. V was clipped by 7 bases and J by 0 bases, with 13 bases between them. The CDR3 is 15 residues long. The CDR3 DNA reads as TGTGCCAGCAAGTTCGTGGCTCACTCTGGAAACACCATATATTTT. Amino acid sequence: CASKFVAHSGNTIYF.